Given below is one T cell receptor (beta chain) in context. CDR1 and CDR2 (germline): PRHDT, FYEKMQ (reference sequence). The CDR3 has 15 amino acids. Trimming stripped 2 bases from V and 4 bases from J, with 14 bases between. Clones were read by immunoSEQ multiplex PCR, and TCRdb kept only the in-frame ones, dropping some. The sample yields 150,000 to 200,000 clones, 95% to 96% seen once. The sample belongs to a study of cytomegalovirus exposure and HLA in healthy donors. The sequenced sample was PBMCs. The clonotype comes from a woman aged 18-30 years in good health and CMV-seronegative. The J gene is TRBJ1-2, the V gene TRBV13; a weak D match, TRBD1 (6 bases). As DNA, the CDR3 is TGTGCCAGCAGCTTATTGCCAGGGGTAGGCTATGGCTACACCTTC. It codes for CASSLLPGVGYGYTF.